This is a list of T cell receptor beta chains from one sample in a study of T cell responses to AZD1222 COVID-19 vaccine. Profiled with immunoSEQ multiplex PCR; TCRdb holds only in-frame clones, not every one. The sample lists fewer than 150,000 clones; about 94% were seen once. The sequences come from peripheral blood, collected on day 0 of AZD1222 vaccination. All receptors come from an adult in good health. CDR3s include the opening cysteine and the closing phenylalanine or tryptophan. A D gene is named only where the DNA matches it firmly. A row's size may be missing; if present it is once, few, many or a size class.

j_call: TRBJ1-1
d_call: .
clone_size: once
v_call: TRBV6-5
cdr3_nt: TGTGCCAGCCTTACCCCCGGCAGGGTCCGTGAAGCTTTCTTT
cdr3_aa: CASLTPGRVREAFF

j_call: TRBJ2-2
d_call: .
clone_size: .
v_call: TRBV5-1
cdr3_nt: TGCGCCAGCAGCTTGGCCGTCAGGGTCACCGGGGAGCTGTTTTTT
cdr3_aa: CASSLAVRVTGELFF

j_call: TRBJ2-2
d_call: .
clone_size: .
v_call: TRBV30
cdr3_nt: TGTGCCTGGAGTGTGGTCACCGGGGAGCTGTTTTTT
cdr3_aa: CAWSVVTGELFF

j_call: TRBJ1-1
d_call: .
clone_size: few
v_call: TRBV7-9
cdr3_nt: TGTGCCAGCAGCTTACCCCTCAGGAACACTGAAGCTTTCTTT
cdr3_aa: CASSLPLRNTEAFF

j_call: TRBJ1-2
d_call: .
clone_size: once
v_call: TRBV5-6
cdr3_nt: TGTGCCAGCAGCTTGGCCAAGGCAGCCTCCGGCTACACCTTC
cdr3_aa: CASSLAKAASGYTF

j_call: TRBJ1-3
d_call: TRBD1
clone_size: .
v_call: TRBV28
cdr3_nt: TGTGCCAGCAGTTTATCGTCAGGGGGTAGCTCTGGAAACACCATATATTTT
cdr3_aa: CASSLSSGGSSGNTIYF

j_call: TRBJ1-1
d_call: .
clone_size: .
v_call: TRBV27
cdr3_nt: TGTGCCAGCAGATACAGGCTGATGAACACTGAAGCTTTCTTT
cdr3_aa: CASRYRLMNTEAFF

j_call: TRBJ1-5
d_call: .
clone_size: .
v_call: TRBV19
cdr3_nt: TGTGCCAGTAGTATAGCGCTAAGGACTCAGCCCCAGCATTTT
cdr3_aa: CASSIALRTQPQHF

j_call: TRBJ2-5
d_call: .
clone_size: .
v_call: TRBV5-6
cdr3_nt: TGTGCCAGCAGCTTGTACACTGGAGGAGTCGAAGAGACCCAGTACTTC
cdr3_aa: CASSLYTGGVEETQYF

j_call: TRBJ1-1
d_call: TRBD1
clone_size: .
v_call: TRBV4-1
cdr3_nt: TGCGCCAGCAGCCACGGGACAGGGCGCTACACTGAAGCTTTCTTT
cdr3_aa: CASSHGTGRYTEAFF

j_call: TRBJ2-7
d_call: TRBD2
clone_size: .
v_call: TRBV19
cdr3_nt: TGTGCCAGTAGCCTAGCGGGGGCTTACCCCGAGCAGTACTTC
cdr3_aa: CASSLAGAYPEQYF

j_call: TRBJ2-3
d_call: .
clone_size: once
v_call: TRBV18
cdr3_nt: TGTGCCAGCTTCCCAAGCGCGAGCACAGATACGCAGTATTTT
cdr3_aa: CASFPSASTDTQYF

j_call: TRBJ2-6
d_call: .
clone_size: few
v_call: TRBV5-8
cdr3_nt: TGTGCCAGCAGCTTGGAAGGGCAGGCTTACTCTGGGGCCAACGTCCTGACTTTC
cdr3_aa: CASSLEGQAYSGANVLTF

j_call: TRBJ1-3
d_call: .
clone_size: .
v_call: TRBV30
cdr3_nt: TGTGCCTGGGACACCTCAGTAGTTACTGGAAACACCATATATTTT
cdr3_aa: CAWDTSVVTGNTIYF

j_call: TRBJ1-5
d_call: TRBD1
clone_size: .
v_call: TRBV6-1
cdr3_nt: TGTGCCAGCAGTGCTCCCAGGGGGGGTAGAGGGCAGCCCCAGCATTTT
cdr3_aa: CASSAPRGGRGQPQHF

j_call: TRBJ2-1
d_call: .
clone_size: .
v_call: TRBV5-1
cdr3_nt: TGCGCCAGCAGCCCCAGCGTGCCCTACAATGAGCAGTTCTTC
cdr3_aa: CASSPSVPYNEQFF

j_call: TRBJ1-1
d_call: .
clone_size: .
v_call: TRBV11-3
cdr3_nt: TGTGCCAGCAGCTTTACAGGGAACACTGAAGCTTTCTTT
cdr3_aa: CASSFTGNTEAFF

j_call: TRBJ1-1
d_call: .
clone_size: .
v_call: TRBV20-1
cdr3_nt: TGCAGTGCTAGTCCCGCCGGCCGAGGTGTCACTGAAGCTTTCTTT
cdr3_aa: CSASPAGRGVTEAFF

j_call: TRBJ1-2
d_call: .
clone_size: .
v_call: TRBV29-1
cdr3_nt: TGCAGCGTTGAGACTTTATCGGGCGGCTACACCTTC
cdr3_aa: CSVETLSGGYTF

j_call: TRBJ2-6
d_call: TRBD1
clone_size: once
v_call: TRBV18
cdr3_nt: TGTGCCAGCTCACCACAACCAGGGGGCAGTGGGGCCAACGTCCTGACTTTC
cdr3_aa: CASSPQPGGSGANVLTF

j_call: TRBJ1-1
d_call: .
clone_size: .
v_call: TRBV9
cdr3_nt: TGTGCCAGCAGCGTAGAACCAGTAGACACTGAAGCTTTCTTT
cdr3_aa: CASSVEPVDTEAFF

j_call: TRBJ1-2
d_call: TRBD1
clone_size: .
v_call: TRBV6-6
cdr3_nt: TGTGCCAGCAGCCGAACATGGACAGGCGGTCTAACTAACTATGGCTACACCTTC
cdr3_aa: CASSRTWTGGLTNYGYTF

j_call: TRBJ1-2
d_call: .
clone_size: .
v_call: TRBV4-2
cdr3_nt: TGTGCCAGCAGCCAAGGCAGGGTTGGCTATGGCTACACCTTC
cdr3_aa: CASSQGRVGYGYTF

j_call: TRBJ2-7
d_call: .
clone_size: .
v_call: TRBV19
cdr3_nt: TGTGCCAGTAGTATCGACGCTCGCTACGAGCAGTACTTC
cdr3_aa: CASSIDARYEQYF

j_call: TRBJ1-1
d_call: .
clone_size: .
v_call: TRBV19
cdr3_nt: TGTGCCAGTAGTATTGTCGGCGTGAACACTGAAGCTTTCTTT
cdr3_aa: CASSIVGVNTEAFF

j_call: TRBJ1-1
d_call: TRBD1
clone_size: .
v_call: TRBV19
cdr3_nt: TGTGCCAGTAGTATCCTCTGGAGGGGGCCCCACACTGAAGCTTTCTTT
cdr3_aa: CASSILWRGPHTEAFF

j_call: TRBJ2-7
d_call: .
clone_size: .
v_call: TRBV29-1
cdr3_nt: TGCAGCGTTGAAGGGAACGGGCCAAGCTCCTACGAGCAGTACTTC
cdr3_aa: CSVEGNGPSSYEQYF

j_call: TRBJ1-6
d_call: TRBD1
clone_size: .
v_call: TRBV6-5
cdr3_nt: TGTGCCAGCACTAGGGACAGGGAAGAACCCCTCCACTTT
cdr3_aa: CASTRDREEPLHF

j_call: TRBJ2-3
d_call: TRBD2
clone_size: once
v_call: TRBV6-1
cdr3_nt: TGTGCCAGCAGTGGTCGGGGGGTCGGCTACTTCACAGATACGCAGTATTTT
cdr3_aa: CASSGRGVGYFTDTQYF

j_call: TRBJ1-2
d_call: .
clone_size: once
v_call: TRBV5-4
cdr3_nt: TGTGCCAGCAGCTTTCTGGGAGGCGGCTACACCTTC
cdr3_aa: CASSFLGGGYTF

j_call: TRBJ1-1
d_call: TRBD1
clone_size: .
v_call: TRBV6-2/TRBV6-3
cdr3_nt: TGTGCCAGCAGCCCTCGACAGGGGCTCTGGAACACTGAAGCTTTCTTT
cdr3_aa: CASSPRQGLWNTEAFF

j_call: TRBJ1-1
d_call: TRBD1
clone_size: .
v_call: TRBV29-1
cdr3_nt: TGCAGCGTTGAAGGGATACGGCAGGGGGCTGAAGCTTTCTTT
cdr3_aa: CSVEGIRQGAEAFF

j_call: TRBJ1-2
d_call: .
clone_size: .
v_call: TRBV27
cdr3_nt: TGTGCCAGCAGGGGAAACTATGGCTACACCTTC
cdr3_aa: CASRGNYGYTF

j_call: TRBJ2-7
d_call: .
clone_size: .
v_call: TRBV6-6
cdr3_nt: TGTGCCAGCAGTTACTCTCGGGCACCAGCCTACGAGCAGTACTTC
cdr3_aa: CASSYSRAPAYEQYF

j_call: TRBJ1-2
d_call: .
clone_size: .
v_call: TRBV3-1/TRBV3-2
cdr3_nt: TGTGCCAGCAGCCAAGAGTGGGCGGGTGGCGGCTACACCTTC
cdr3_aa: CASSQEWAGGGYTF

j_call: TRBJ1-2
d_call: .
clone_size: .
v_call: TRBV14
cdr3_nt: TGTGCCAGCAGCCAAGCTCCGATAACAGGGAACTATGGCTACACCTTC
cdr3_aa: CASSQAPITGNYGYTF

j_call: TRBJ2-3
d_call: .
clone_size: .
v_call: TRBV9
cdr3_nt: TGTGCCAGCAGCGAGACCGCCGTGACTGGCACAGATACGCAGTATTTT
cdr3_aa: CASSETAVTGTDTQYF

j_call: TRBJ1-2
d_call: .
clone_size: .
v_call: TRBV4-1
cdr3_nt: TGCGCCAGCAGCCAATTAACTTTGGGGCCCGGGGCTGGTGGCTACACCTTC
cdr3_aa: CASSQLTLGPGAGGYTF

j_call: TRBJ2-7
d_call: .
clone_size: .
v_call: TRBV7-9
cdr3_nt: TGTGCCAGCAGTCCCGACGGGCCCAAATCCTACGAGCAGTACTTC
cdr3_aa: CASSPDGPKSYEQYF

j_call: TRBJ1-2
d_call: .
clone_size: .
v_call: TRBV7-8
cdr3_nt: TGTGCCAGCAGCCCTACCGCGACAGGCCTACCCTTCTATGGCTACACCTTC
cdr3_aa: CASSPTATGLPFYGYTF

j_call: TRBJ1-2
d_call: .
clone_size: .
v_call: TRBV30
cdr3_nt: TGTGCCTGGAGGGTGGTAGTCGGAGGCGGCTACACCTTC
cdr3_aa: CAWRVVVGGGYTF

j_call: TRBJ1-1
d_call: .
clone_size: .
v_call: TRBV2
cdr3_nt: TGTGCCAGCAGTGACCTTTGGACAAATGAAGCTTTCTTT
cdr3_aa: CASSDLWTNEAFF

j_call: TRBJ1-4
d_call: .
clone_size: .
v_call: TRBV4-2
cdr3_nt: TGTGCCAGCAGCCAGGGCTCAACTAATGAAAAACTGTTTTTT
cdr3_aa: CASSQGSTNEKLFF

j_call: TRBJ2-7
d_call: .
clone_size: .
v_call: TRBV10-3
cdr3_nt: TGTGCCATCAGTGACGGTTACTCCTACGAGCAGTACTTC
cdr3_aa: CAISDGYSYEQYF

j_call: TRBJ1-6
d_call: .
clone_size: .
v_call: TRBV7-9
cdr3_nt: TGTGCCAGCAGCTTAGGGGGGACAAGCTCCTATAATTCACCCCTCCACTTT
cdr3_aa: CASSLGGTSSYNSPLHF

j_call: TRBJ2-1
d_call: .
clone_size: .
v_call: TRBV5-1
cdr3_nt: TGCGCCAGCACCCCAACTAGCATACGGCGGAATGAGCAGTTCTTC
cdr3_aa: CASTPTSIRRNEQFF

j_call: TRBJ2-5
d_call: .
clone_size: .
v_call: TRBV6-5
cdr3_nt: TGTGCCAGCAGTCTATCTGGACTCGATCAAGAGACCCAGTACTTC
cdr3_aa: CASSLSGLDQETQYF

j_call: TRBJ2-3
d_call: TRBD1
clone_size: .
v_call: TRBV7-9
cdr3_nt: TGTGCCAGCAGCTCGGGACAGGGCAGAGATACGCAGTATTTT
cdr3_aa: CASSSGQGRDTQYF

j_call: TRBJ1-2
d_call: .
clone_size: .
v_call: TRBV10-1
cdr3_nt: TGCGCCAGCAGTGAAGACGGACGCTATGGCTACACCTTC
cdr3_aa: CASSEDGRYGYTF

j_call: TRBJ2-7
d_call: TRBD1
clone_size: .
v_call: TRBV5-5
cdr3_nt: TGTGCCAGCAGCCTACAGCCGGGACAGCCCTACGAGCAGTACTTC
cdr3_aa: CASSLQPGQPYEQYF

j_call: TRBJ1-2
d_call: .
clone_size: .
v_call: TRBV3-1/TRBV3-2
cdr3_nt: TGTGCCAGCAGCCAAAATTGGGCAGCTTATGGCTACACCTTC
cdr3_aa: CASSQNWAAYGYTF

j_call: TRBJ1-3
d_call: TRBD1
clone_size: .
v_call: TRBV7-9
cdr3_nt: TGTGCCAGCAGCTCCCCCGGCGACAGGGGGCTGGGAAACACCATATATTTT
cdr3_aa: CASSSPGDRGLGNTIYF